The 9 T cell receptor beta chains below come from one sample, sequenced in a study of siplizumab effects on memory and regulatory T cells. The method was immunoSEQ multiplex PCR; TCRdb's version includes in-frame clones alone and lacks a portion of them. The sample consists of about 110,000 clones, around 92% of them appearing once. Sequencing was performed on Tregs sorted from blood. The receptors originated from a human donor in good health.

Here the CDR3 reads CAWSSWLQGKLFF. DNA for the CDR3: TGTGCCTGGAGTTCGTGGCTTCAAGGGAAACTGTTTTTT. The chain carries TRBV30 and TRBJ1-4; D is unclear. Trimming left V 2 bases short and J 11 bases short, with 15 bases between. This CDR3 comprises 13 residues. Germline V gives CDR1 GTSNPN, CDR2 SVGIG (reference sequence). Based on the CDR3 plus reference TRBV30 and TRBJ1-4, the full variable domain is SQTIHQWPATLVQPVGSPLSLECTVEGTSNPNLYWYRQAAGRGLQLLFYSVGIGQISSEVPQNLSASRPQDRQFILSSKKLLLSDSGFYLCAWSSWLQGKLFFGSGTQLSVL.

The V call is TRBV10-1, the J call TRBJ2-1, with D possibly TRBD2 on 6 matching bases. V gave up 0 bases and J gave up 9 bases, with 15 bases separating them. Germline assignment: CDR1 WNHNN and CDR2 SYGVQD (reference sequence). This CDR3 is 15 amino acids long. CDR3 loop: CASSESAGPVLEQFF. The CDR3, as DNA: TGCGCCAGCAGTGAGTCAGCGGGCCCTGTCCTTGAGCAGTTCTTC.

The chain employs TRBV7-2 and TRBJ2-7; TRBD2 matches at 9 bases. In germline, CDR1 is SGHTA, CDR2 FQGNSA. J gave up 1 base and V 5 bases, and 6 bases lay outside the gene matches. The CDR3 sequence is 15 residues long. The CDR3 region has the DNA TGTGCCAGCAGCCGGGGACTAGCTGAATCCTACGAGCAGTACTTC. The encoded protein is CASSRGLAESYEQYF.

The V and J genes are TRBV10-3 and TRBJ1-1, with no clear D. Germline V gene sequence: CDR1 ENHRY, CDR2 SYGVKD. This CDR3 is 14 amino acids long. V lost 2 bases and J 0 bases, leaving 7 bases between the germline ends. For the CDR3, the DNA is TGTGCCATCAGTGAGAAGAACATGAACACTGAAGCTTTCTTT. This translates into CAISEKNMNTEAFF.

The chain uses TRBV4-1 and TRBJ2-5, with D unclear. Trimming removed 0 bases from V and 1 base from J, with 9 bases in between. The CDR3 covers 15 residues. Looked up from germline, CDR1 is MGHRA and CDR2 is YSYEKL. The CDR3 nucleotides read TGCGCCAGCAGCCAAGATCTCGTTCTCCAAGAGACCCAGTACTTC. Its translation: CASSQDLVLQETQYF.

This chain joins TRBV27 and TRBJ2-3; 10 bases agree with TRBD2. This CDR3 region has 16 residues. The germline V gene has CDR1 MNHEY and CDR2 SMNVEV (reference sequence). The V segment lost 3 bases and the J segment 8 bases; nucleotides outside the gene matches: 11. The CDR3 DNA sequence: TGTGCCAGCAGTTTGCTACTAGCGGGGACGGGGGGTACGCAGTATTTT. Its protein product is CASSLLLAGTGGTQYF.

This CDR3 reads CASSRGSRYYNEQFF. In DNA form, the CDR3 reads TGTGCCAGCAGCCGCGGGTCTAGGTACTACAATGAGCAGTTCTTC. The chain uses TRBV6-6 and TRBJ2-1, with D possibly being TRBD2 (5 bases). V dropped 6 bases and J dropped 3 bases, with 15 bases sitting between them. The CDR3 extends over 15 amino acids. CDR1 and CDR2 from the germline V gene are MNHNY and SVGAGI (reference sequence).

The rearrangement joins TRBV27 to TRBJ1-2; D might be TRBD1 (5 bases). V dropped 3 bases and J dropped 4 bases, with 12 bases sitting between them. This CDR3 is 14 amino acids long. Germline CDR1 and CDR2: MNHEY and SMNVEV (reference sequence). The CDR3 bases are TGTGCCAGCAGTTTTGGGGCAGGGCTCTATGGCTACACCTTC. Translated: CASSFGAGLYGYTF.

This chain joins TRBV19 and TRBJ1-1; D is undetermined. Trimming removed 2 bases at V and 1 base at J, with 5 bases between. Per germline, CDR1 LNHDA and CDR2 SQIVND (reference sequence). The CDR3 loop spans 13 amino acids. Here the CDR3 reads CASSIQANTEAFF. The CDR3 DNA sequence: TGTGCCAGTAGTATACAGGCGAACACTGAAGCTTTCTTT.